One sample yielded the 20 T cell receptor beta chains listed below, sequenced in a study of T cells in Graves' hyperthyroidism and ophthalmopathy. Amplified TCR beta CDR3 regions came from RNA transcripts. First-round RT-PCR targeting the TCR CDR3 was performed with the HTBI primer set. TCRdb independently ran MiXCR on the multiplex PCR reads; one entry per CDR3 protein. The table includes about 290,000 distinct CDR3 sequences, 12% to 15% detected once. Sequenced sample: blood. The receptors originated from a woman in her forties or fifties with Graves' hyperthyroidism that later progressed to Graves' ophthalmopathy.

The table lists this clonotype with many counts. This chain links TRBV7-8 with TRBJ1-1, with D uncertain. The germline V and J ends were trimmed by 2 bases and 0 bases, with 19 bases remaining between them. This CDR3 is 18 amino acids long. Per the germline V gene, CDR1 is SGHVS and CDR2 is FQNEAQ. The CDR3: CASSLTLPSLFMNTEAFF. CDR3 DNA sequence: TGTGCCAGCAGCTTAACTTTACCATCTCTATTTATGAACACTGAAGCTTTCTTT.

Many counts were recorded for this clonotype. The V and J genes are TRBV13 and TRBJ1-2; no firm D call. V was cut by 2 bases and J by 5 bases, with 15 bases left in between. Germline V CDR1 and CDR2: PRHDT, FYEKMQ (reference sequence). The CDR3 spans 15 residues. The CDR3 sequence: CASSLKHSDIYGYTF. For the CDR3, the DNA is TGTGCCAGCAGCTTAAAGCACAGTGATATTTATGGCTACACCTTC.

This clonotype appeared many times. The chain links TRBV9 to TRBJ1-1; D is possibly TRBD1 (6 bases). From germline, CDR1 is SGDLS and CDR2 YYNGEE. The CDR3 is 13 amino acids. V lost 7 bases to trimming and J lost 6 bases, with 16 bases between them. The CDR3 coding sequence is TGTGCCAGCTCGGTCCGGGACACCGCTGAAGCTTTCTTT. Protein: CASSVRDTAEAFF.

The sample holds many counts of this clonotype. The chain joins TRBV5-1 to TRBJ2-3; 8 bases map to TRBD1. The CDR3 runs to 14 residues. V trimming: 4 bases; J trimming: 3 bases; junction bases outside the gene matches: 4. Per germline, CDR1 SGHRS and CDR2 YFSETQ. For the CDR3, the DNA is TGCGCCAGCAGCCTGGGACAGGAGACAGATACGCAGTATTTT. This sequence encodes CASSLGQETDTQYF.

At least ten counts were recorded for this clonotype. This chain links TRBV9 with TRBJ1-2; D is ambiguous. Germline-derived CDR1 and CDR2 are SGDLS and YYNGEE. CDR3 length: 14 amino acids. Trimming cost V 6 bases and J 2 bases, with 14 bases left between them. CDR3 sequence: CASTSSGGNYGYTF. CDR3 sequence (DNA): TGTGCCAGCACCTCAAGTGGCGGAAACTATGGCTACACCTTC.

This clonotype occurred once. V gene TRBV11-2 combines with J gene TRBJ2-5; 10 positions agree with TRBD2. The CDR3 consists of 16 residues. Germline V gene sequence: CDR1 SGHAT, CDR2 FQNNGV. V shed 5 bases and J 4 bases; nucleotides not matched to a gene: 10. CDR3 in DNA: TGTGCCAGCAGCGCTAGGGGCCTAGCGGGAGCAGAGACCCAGTACTTC. Translating it yields CASSARGLAGAETQYF.

The table lists this clonotype with many counts. This chain uses TRBV11-2 with TRBJ1-2; D perhaps matches TRBD1 (6 bases). In germline, CDR1 is SGHAT, CDR2 FQNNGV. The length of the CDR3 is 16 residues. V was clipped by 4 bases and J by 0 bases, with 15 bases between them. CDR3 region: CASSSSGRGPNYGYTF. The CDR3 region has the DNA TGTGCCAGCAGCTCTAGCGGCAGGGGCCCTAACTATGGCTACACCTTC.

Concerning this clonotype itself: A much larger clone sits a single nucleotide away, making a read error possible. V and J are TRBV5-6 and TRBJ2-1; D gene unclear. Germline CDR1 is SGHDT and CDR2 is YYEEEE. Trimming removed 1 base from V and 9 bases from J, with 11 bases in between. CDR3 length: 13 amino acids. The CDR3 protein is CASSLTDGVEQFF. As DNA, the CDR3 is TGTGCCAGCAGCTTGACCGATGGGGTTGAGCAGTTCTTC.

This clonotype was counted many times. The chain joins TRBV28 to TRBJ2-7; no firm D call. CDR1 is MDHEN, CDR2 SYDVKM, per germline. Trimming stripped 3 bases from V and 4 bases from J, with 10 bases between. CDR3 length: 13 amino acids. CDR3 sequence reads: CASSFHHAYEQYF. The CDR3 nucleotides read TGTGCCAGCAGTTTTCACCATGCATACGAGCAGTACTTC.

This clonotype came up many times. The chain has TRBV24-1 and TRBJ2-2, with no clear D. Germline values: CDR1 KGHDR, CDR2 SFDVKD. V gave up 8 bases and J gave up 1 base, with 7 bases separating them. The CDR3 sequence is 13 residues long. The CDR3: CATTDWNTGELFF. CDR3 sequence (DNA): TGTGCCACCACAGACTGGAACACCGGGGAGCTGTTTTTT.

This clonotype was picked up many times. The chain couples TRBV20-1 to TRBJ1-1, with TRBD1 matching 9 bases. V lost 6 bases, J lost 6 bases, and 14 bases stayed unmatched. From germline, CDR1 is DFQATT and CDR2 SNEGSKA (reference sequence). The CDR3 is made up of 15 amino acids. CDR3 sequence (DNA): TGCAGTGCAGAGGGACAGGGCCGACTCGCCGCTGAAGCTTTCTTT. Translating it yields CSAEGQGRLAAEAFF.

The chain employs TRBV9 and TRBJ2-1; D gene ambiguous. V was cut by 0 bases and J by 6 bases, with 13 bases left in between. The length of the CDR3 is 15 residues. Germline V gene sequence: CDR1 SGDLS, CDR2 YYNGEE. The CDR3 DNA reads as TGTGCCAGCAGCGTAGTTTCGAATACCCGCAATGAGCAGTTCTTC. Translation gives CASSVVSNTRNEQFF.

This clonotype has a count of ten or more. V is TRBV11-1 and J is TRBJ2-3, with 10 bases that match TRBD2. The CDR3 is made up of 17 amino acids. Germline V gives CDR1 SGHAT, CDR2 FQDESV (reference sequence). The trim removed 2 bases at V and 3 bases at J, leaving 8 bases unmatched. This CDR3 reads CASSLSLAGVGTDTQYF. CDR3 DNA sequence: TGTGCCAGCAGCTTAAGTCTAGCGGGAGTTGGAACAGATACGCAGTATTTT.

There are many counts of this clonotype. Relative to the germline gene, one junction end is altered; a read error may explain this. The gene calls are TRBV28 and TRBJ1-5; no definite D call. This CDR3 has 15 residues. In germline, CDR1 is MDHEN, CDR2 SYDVKM. CDR3 nucleotides: TGTGCCAGCAGCCGTCCCGGTAATAGCGATCAGCCCCAGCATTTT. It is translated as CASSRPGNSDQPQHF.

This clonotype was detected ten times or more. This chain connects TRBV28 to TRBJ2-3, with D maybe TRBD1 (6 bases). This CDR3 has 18 amino acids. V gave up 5 bases and J gave up 3 bases, with 24 bases separating them. CDR1 MDHEN and CDR2 SYDVKM come from the germline V gene. The CDR3 loop is CASSPALGTGMGTDTQYF. In nucleotides, the CDR3 is TGTGCCAGCAGTCCTGCGTTGGGTACAGGGATGGGTACAGATACGCAGTATTTT.

V gene TRBV20-1 combines with J gene TRBJ2-3; D unresolved. This CDR3 contains 15 residues. V was shortened by 2 bases and J by 0 bases, with 12 bases between the two germline ends. Per germline, CDR1 DFQATT and CDR2 SNEGSKA (reference sequence). In nucleotides, the CDR3 is TGCAGTGCTAGATGGGCTCCTGCTAGCACAGATACGCAGTATTTT. Amino acid sequence: CSARWAPASTDTQYF.

The V call is TRBV4-2, the J call TRBJ2-5; 13 bases are a match to TRBD2. The CDR3 extends over 18 amino acids. The germline V gene has CDR1 LGHNA and CDR2 YNFKEQ. After removal of 1 base from V and 4 bases from J, the junction contained 9 bases not matched to a gene. Here the CDR3 DNA reads TGTGCCAGCAGCCAAGGGACTAGCGGGGGAGGGGTAGGAGAGACCCAGTACTTC. Protein sequence: CASSQGTSGGGVGETQYF.

This clonotype was detected many times. The V gene is TRBV12-3 or TRBV12-4, the J gene TRBJ1-2, with 9 nucleotides matching TRBD1. V was clipped by 5 bases and J by 7 bases; unmatched bases: 8. This CDR3 spans 14 amino acids. The CDR3 loop is CASSADGTGSGYTF. Here the CDR3 DNA reads TGTGCCAGCAGTGCAGACGGGACAGGGAGTGGCTACACCTTC.

This clonotype was detected ten times or more. The chain links TRBV9 to TRBJ1-1, with a weak D call TRBD1 (5 bases). Trimming removed 3 bases at V and 1 base at J, with 7 bases between. Per the germline V gene, CDR1 is SGDLS and CDR2 is YYNGEE. This CDR3 contains 13 residues. CDR3 residues: CASSGGWNTEAFF. The CDR3 bases are TGTGCCAGCAGCGGGGGCTGGAACACTGAAGCTTTCTTT.

This clonotype was found a few times. CDR3 loop: CASSLAYSYEQYF. The CDR3 DNA is TGTGCCAGCAGCTTGGCCTACTCCTACGAGCAGTACTTC. This chain links TRBV5-4 with TRBJ2-7, with D unresolved. Per the germline V gene, CDR1 is SGHNT and CDR2 is YYREEE (reference sequence). V gave up 0 bases and J gave up 0 bases, with 4 bases separating them. The CDR3 totals 13 residues. The variable domain in full, with the rest retrieved from reference TRBV5-4 and TRBJ2-7, is ETGVTQSPTHLIKTRGQQVTLRCSSQSGHNTVSWYQQALGQGPQFIFQYYREEENGRGNFPPRFSGLQFPNYSSELNVNALELDDSALYLCASSLAYSYEQYFGPGTRLTVT.